This T cell receptor (beta chain) derives from a study of molecular identifiers for immune sequencing clone quantification. V shed 5 bases and J shed 0 bases, with 8 bases lying between them. The CDR3 is 14 amino acids. The V gene's germline CDR1 is SGHAT and CDR2 FQNNGV. MiXCR, run by TCRdb on the PCR reads, gives a single entry per CDR3 protein. The sample has around 470,000 distinct CDR3 sequences, around 25% seen once; the top ten hold around 0.79%. This clonotype has a handful of counts. The sample taken for sequencing was naive CD8+ T cells from blood, with Jurkat cell RNA spiked in. Subset in this sample: FACS-sorted CD8+CD4-CCR7+CD45RA+ naive T cells. The gene calls are TRBV11-2 and TRBJ2-1; D is unresolved. The receptor comes from a human donor in good health. Some libraries in this study had Jurkat cell RNA spiked in. The CDR3 sequence is CASSQTFSYNEQFF. The CDR3 coding sequence is TGTGCCAGCAGCCAGACCTTCTCCTACAATGAGCAGTTCTTC.